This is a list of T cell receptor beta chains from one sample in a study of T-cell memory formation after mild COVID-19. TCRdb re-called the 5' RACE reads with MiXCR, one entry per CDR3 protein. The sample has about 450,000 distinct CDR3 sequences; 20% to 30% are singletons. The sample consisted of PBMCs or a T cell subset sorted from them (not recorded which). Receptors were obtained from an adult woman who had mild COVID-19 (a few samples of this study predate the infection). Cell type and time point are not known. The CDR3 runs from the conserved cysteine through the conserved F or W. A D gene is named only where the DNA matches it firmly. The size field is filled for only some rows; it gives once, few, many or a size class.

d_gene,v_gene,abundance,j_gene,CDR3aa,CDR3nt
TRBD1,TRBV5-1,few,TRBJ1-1,CASSYGTAFEAFF,TGCGCCAGCAGTTATGGGACAGCCTTTGAAGCTTTCTTT
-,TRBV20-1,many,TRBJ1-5,CSAKPTGEFNQPQHF,TGCAGTGCTAAACCAACGGGCGAATTCAATCAGCCCCAGCATTTT
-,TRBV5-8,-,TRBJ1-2,CASSLFRGVSHGYTF,TGTGCCAGCAGCTTGTTTAGGGGCGTCAGCCATGGCTACACCTTC
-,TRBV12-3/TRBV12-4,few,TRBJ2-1,CASSLYGAVGQFF,TGTGCCAGCAGTTTATACGGGGCAGTGGGGCAGTTCTTC
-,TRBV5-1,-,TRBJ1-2,CASSLSPLGRREGGYTF,TGCGCCAGCAGCTTGTCCCCCTTGGGCAGGCGGGAAGGTGGCTACACCTTC
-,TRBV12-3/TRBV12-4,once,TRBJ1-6,CASTLNNSPLHF,TGTGCCAGCACTTTGAATAATTCACCCCTCCACTTT
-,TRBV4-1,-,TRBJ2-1,CASSQVVYDNEQFF,TGCGCCAGCAGCCAAGTGGTCTACGACAATGAGCAGTTCTTC
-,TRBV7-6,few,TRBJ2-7,CASSLEAGYRMVGEQYF,TGTGCCAGCAGCCTAGAGGCAGGGTACAGGATGGTAGGCGAGCAGTACTTC
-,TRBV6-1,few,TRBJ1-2,CASSEGTDSNGYTF,TGTGCCAGCAGTGAGGGAACAGATTCAAATGGCTACACCTTC
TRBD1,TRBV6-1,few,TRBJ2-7,CASSAGTGGSYEQYF,TGTGCCAGCAGCGCTGGGACAGGGGGCTCCTACGAGCAGTACTTC
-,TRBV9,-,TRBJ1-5,CASSVDVGGNQPQHF,TGTGCCAGCAGCGTAGATGTAGGGGGCAATCAGCCCCAGCATTTT
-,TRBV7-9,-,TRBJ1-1,CASSLSNGGSTEAFF,TGTGCCAGCAGCTTAAGTAACGGGGGTAGCACTGAAGCTTTCTTT
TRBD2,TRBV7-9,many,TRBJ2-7,CASSPAGGLEQYF,TGTGCCAGCAGCCCAGCGGGGGGGCTTGAGCAGTACTTC
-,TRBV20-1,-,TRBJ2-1,CSARSPGATYNEQFF,TGCAGTGCTAGATCCCCGGGAGCCACTTACAATGAGCAGTTCTTC
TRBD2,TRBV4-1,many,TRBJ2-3,CASSHGTNTDTQYF,TGCGCCAGCAGCCACGGGACTAACACAGATACGCAGTATTTT
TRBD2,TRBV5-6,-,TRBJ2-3,CASSWEGLAGDTQYF,TGTGCCAGCAGCTGGGAGGGACTAGCGGGAGATACGCAGTATTTT
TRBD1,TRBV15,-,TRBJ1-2,CATRPGTGNYGYTF,TGTGCCACCAGGCCCGGGACAGGGAACTATGGCTACACCTTC
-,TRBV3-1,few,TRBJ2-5,CASSPVKKTQYF,TGTGCCAGCAGCCCCGTGAAAAAGACCCAGTACTTC
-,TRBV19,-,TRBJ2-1,CASSTEWVIYNEQFF,TGTGCCAGTAGTACGGAATGGGTAATCTACAATGAGCAGTTCTTC
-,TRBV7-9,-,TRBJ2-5,CASSLTTMRQEETQYF,TGTGCCAGCAGCTTAACAACAATGAGACAGGAAGAGACCCAGTACTTC
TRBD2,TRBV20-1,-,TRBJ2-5,CSARGLAGGATQYF,TGCAGTGCTCGAGGACTAGCGGGGGGCGCAACCCAGTACTTC
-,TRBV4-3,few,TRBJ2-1,CASSQSDAGSSYNEQFF,TGCGCCAGCAGCCAATCCGACGCAGGGAGCTCCTACAATGAGCAGTTCTTC
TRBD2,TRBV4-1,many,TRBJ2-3,CASSQDRGGADTQYF,TGCGCCAGCAGCCAAGATCGCGGGGGGGCAGATACGCAGTATTTT
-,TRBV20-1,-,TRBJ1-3,CSARGVTRWASGNTIYF,TGCAGTGCTAGAGGAGTCACCCGGTGGGCCTCTGGAAACACCATATATTTT
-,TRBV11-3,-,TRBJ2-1,CASSLSEVSYNEQFF,TGTGCCAGCAGCTTGTCGGAGGTCTCCTACAATGAGCAGTTCTTC
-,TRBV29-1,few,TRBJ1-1,CSVERAMNTEAFF,TGCAGCGTTGAGAGGGCGATGAACACTGAAGCTTTCTTT
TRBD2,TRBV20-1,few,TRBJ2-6,CSARDSGGFRSGANVLTF,TGCAGTGCTAGAGATAGCGGGGGCTTTCGCTCTGGGGCCAACGTCCTGACTTTC
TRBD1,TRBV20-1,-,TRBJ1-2,CSANREEGGHGYTF,TGCAGTGCAAACCGGGAGGAAGGGGGCCATGGCTACACCTTC
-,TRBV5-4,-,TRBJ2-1,CASSDDRGNEQFF,TGTGCCAGCAGCGATGACAGAGGCAATGAGCAGTTCTTC
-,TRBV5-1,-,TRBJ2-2,CASSTPTGYTGELFF,TGCGCCAGCAGCACCCCGACGGGTTACACCGGGGAGCTGTTTTTT
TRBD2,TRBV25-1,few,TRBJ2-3,CASSDSRLAGVSDTQYF,TGTGCCAGCAGTGATTCGCGACTAGCGGGGGTCTCAGATACGCAGTATTTT
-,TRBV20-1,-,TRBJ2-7,CSVSGTSSYEQYF,TGCAGTGTCTCCGGGACAAGTTCTTACGAGCAGTACTTC
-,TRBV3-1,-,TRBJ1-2,CASSQGSDSTSGYTF,TGTGCCAGCAGCCAAGGGTCGGACAGTACGTCTGGCTACACCTTC
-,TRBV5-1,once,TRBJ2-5,CASSPGWRLQETQYF,TGCGCCAGCAGCCCCGGGTGGCGTCTGCAAGAGACCCAGTACTTC
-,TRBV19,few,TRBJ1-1,CASSPSVSMGEAFF,TGTGCCAGTAGCCCTTCTGTATCCATGGGTGAAGCTTTCTTT
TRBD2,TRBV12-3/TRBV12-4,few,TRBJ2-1,CASRSAGGRSSYNEQFF,TGTGCCAGCAGATCAGCGGGGGGCCGAAGCTCCTACAATGAGCAGTTCTTC
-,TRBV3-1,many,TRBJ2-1,CASSHWGREQFF,TGTGCCAGCAGCCATTGGGGGAGGGAGCAGTTCTTC
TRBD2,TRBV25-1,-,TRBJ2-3,CASSESRAGISTDTQYF,TGTGCCAGCAGTGAATCGAGAGCGGGGATCAGCACAGATACGCAGTATTTT
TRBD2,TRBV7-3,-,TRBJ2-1,CASSLIPTSGRGNEQFF,TGTGCCAGCAGCTTAATCCCCACTAGCGGGAGGGGCAATGAGCAGTTCTTC
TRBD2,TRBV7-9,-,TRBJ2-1,CASSLGLAGFYNEQFF,TGTGCCAGCAGCTTAGGACTAGCGGGATTCTACAATGAGCAGTTCTTC
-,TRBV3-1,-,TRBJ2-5,CASGPLQQETQYF,TGTGCCAGCGGACCGCTGCAACAAGAGACCCAGTACTTC
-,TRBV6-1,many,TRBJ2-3,CASRPPGRRTDTQYF,TGTGCCAGCAGGCCCCCGGGACGTCGCACAGATACGCAGTATTTT
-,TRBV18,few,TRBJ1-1,CASSPQGHGNTEAFF,TGTGCCAGCTCACCACAGGGGCATGGGAACACTGAAGCTTTCTTT